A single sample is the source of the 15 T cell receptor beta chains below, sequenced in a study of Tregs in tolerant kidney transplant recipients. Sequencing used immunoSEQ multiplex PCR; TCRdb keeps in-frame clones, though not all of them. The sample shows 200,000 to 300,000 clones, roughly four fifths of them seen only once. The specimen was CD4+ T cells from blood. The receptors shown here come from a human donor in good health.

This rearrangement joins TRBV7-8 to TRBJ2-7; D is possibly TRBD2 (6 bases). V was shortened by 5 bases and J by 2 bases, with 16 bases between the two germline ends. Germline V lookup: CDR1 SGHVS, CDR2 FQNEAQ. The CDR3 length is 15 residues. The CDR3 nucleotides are TGTGCCAGCAGCCTGATAGCGGACCCGGCCTACGAGCAGTACTTC. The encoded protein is CASSLIADPAYEQYF.

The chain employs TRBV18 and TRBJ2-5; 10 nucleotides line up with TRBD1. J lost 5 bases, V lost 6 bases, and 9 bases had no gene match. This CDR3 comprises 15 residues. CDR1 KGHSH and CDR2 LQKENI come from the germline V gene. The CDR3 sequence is CASSQGQGNSETQYF. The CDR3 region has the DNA TGTGCCAGCTCTCAGGGACAGGGGAACTCGGAGACCCAGTACTTC.

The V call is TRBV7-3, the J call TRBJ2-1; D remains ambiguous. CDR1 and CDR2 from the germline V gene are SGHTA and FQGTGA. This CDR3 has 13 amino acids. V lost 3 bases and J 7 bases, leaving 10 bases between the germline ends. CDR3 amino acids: CASSLDPGNEQFF. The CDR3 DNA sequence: TGTGCCAGCAGCTTGGACCCAGGTAATGAGCAGTTCTTC.

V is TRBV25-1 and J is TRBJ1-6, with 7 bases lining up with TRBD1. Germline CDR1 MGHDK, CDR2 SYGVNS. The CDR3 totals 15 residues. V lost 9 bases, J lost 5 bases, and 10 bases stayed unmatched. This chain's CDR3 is CASGPRGQNNSPLHF. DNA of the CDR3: TGTGCCAGTGGGCCCAGGGGACAGAATAATTCACCCCTCCACTTT.

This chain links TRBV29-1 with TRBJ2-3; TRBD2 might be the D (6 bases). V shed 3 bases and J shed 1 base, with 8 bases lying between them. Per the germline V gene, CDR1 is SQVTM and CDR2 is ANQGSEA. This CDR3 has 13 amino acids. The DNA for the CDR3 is TGCAGCGTTGAGGGCGGGGGCACAGATACGCAGTATTTT. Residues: CSVEGGGTDTQYF.

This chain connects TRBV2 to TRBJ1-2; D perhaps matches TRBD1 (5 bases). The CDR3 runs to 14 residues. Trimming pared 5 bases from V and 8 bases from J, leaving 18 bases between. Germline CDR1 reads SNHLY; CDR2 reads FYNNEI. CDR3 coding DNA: TGTGCCAGCAGTCGCGGCAGGGTGGGATACGGCTACACCTTC. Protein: CASSRGRVGYGYTF.

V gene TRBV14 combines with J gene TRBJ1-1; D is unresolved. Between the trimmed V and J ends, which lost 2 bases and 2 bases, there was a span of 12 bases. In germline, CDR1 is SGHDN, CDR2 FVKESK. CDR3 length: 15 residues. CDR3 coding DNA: TGTGCCAGCAGCCAATTAAACGGGGTCAACACTGAAGCTTTCTTT. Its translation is CASSQLNGVNTEAFF.

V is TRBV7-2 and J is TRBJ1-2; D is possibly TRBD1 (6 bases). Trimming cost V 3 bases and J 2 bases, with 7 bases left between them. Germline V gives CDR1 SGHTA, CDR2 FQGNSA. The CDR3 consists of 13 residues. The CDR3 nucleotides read TGTGCCAGCAGCTTTGGACAGAACTATGGCTACACCTTC. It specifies CASSFGQNYGYTF.

The CDR3 nucleotides are TGTGCCAGCAGTTTAACAGGGGTGGGTCAGCCCCAGCATTTT. It codes for CASSLTGVGQPQHF. J is TRBJ1-5 and V is TRBV27, with 7 bases identical to TRBD1. The germline gives CDR1 MNHEY, CDR2 SMNVEV (reference sequence). Trimming at V came to 2 bases and at J to 6 bases, leaving 4 bases not matched to a gene. The CDR3 totals 14 residues.

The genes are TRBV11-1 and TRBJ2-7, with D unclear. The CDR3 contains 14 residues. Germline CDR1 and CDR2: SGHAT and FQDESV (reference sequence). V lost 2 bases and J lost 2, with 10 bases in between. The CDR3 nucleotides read TGTGCCAGCAGCTTAAACGCACAGACCTACGAGCAGTACTTC. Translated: CASSLNAQTYEQYF.

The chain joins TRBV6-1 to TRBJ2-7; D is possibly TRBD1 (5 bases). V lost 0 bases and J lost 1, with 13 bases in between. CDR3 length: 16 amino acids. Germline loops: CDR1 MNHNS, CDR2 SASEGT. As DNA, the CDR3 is TGTGCCAGCAGTGAAGCCCCCCTTGCAGGGTCCTACGAGCAGTACTTC. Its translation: CASSEAPLAGSYEQYF.

The CDR3 nucleotides read TGCGCCAGCAGCTTGGCGGGGGAGAACGAGCAGTACTTC. Translation: CASSLAGENEQYF. This chain joins TRBV5-1 and TRBJ2-7, with a weak D call TRBD2 (6 bases). The ends were cut back, 0 bases at V and 5 bases at J, with 9 bases in the middle. Germline assignment: CDR1 SGHRS and CDR2 YFSETQ. The CDR3 runs 13 residues.

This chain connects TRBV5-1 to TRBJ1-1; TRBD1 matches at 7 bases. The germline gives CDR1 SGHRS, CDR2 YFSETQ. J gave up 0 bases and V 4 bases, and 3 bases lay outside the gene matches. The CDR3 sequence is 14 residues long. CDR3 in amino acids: CASSPGTVNTEAFF. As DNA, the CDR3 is TGCGCCAGCAGCCCCGGGACAGTGAACACTGAAGCTTTCTTT.

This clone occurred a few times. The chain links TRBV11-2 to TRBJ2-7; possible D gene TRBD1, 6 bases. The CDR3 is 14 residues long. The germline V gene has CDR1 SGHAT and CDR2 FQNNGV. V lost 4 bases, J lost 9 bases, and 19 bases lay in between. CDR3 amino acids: CASSSRGEAVGQYF. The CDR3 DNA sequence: TGTGCCAGCAGCTCCAGGGGTGAGGCGGTCGGGCAGTACTTC.

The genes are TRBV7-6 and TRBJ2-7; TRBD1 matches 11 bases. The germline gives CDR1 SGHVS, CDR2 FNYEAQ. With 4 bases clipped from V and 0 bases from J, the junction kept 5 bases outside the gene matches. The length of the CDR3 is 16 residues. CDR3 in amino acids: CASSSRDRGFSYEQYF. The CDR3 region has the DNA TGTGCCAGCAGCTCCAGGGACAGGGGGTTCTCCTACGAGCAGTACTTC.